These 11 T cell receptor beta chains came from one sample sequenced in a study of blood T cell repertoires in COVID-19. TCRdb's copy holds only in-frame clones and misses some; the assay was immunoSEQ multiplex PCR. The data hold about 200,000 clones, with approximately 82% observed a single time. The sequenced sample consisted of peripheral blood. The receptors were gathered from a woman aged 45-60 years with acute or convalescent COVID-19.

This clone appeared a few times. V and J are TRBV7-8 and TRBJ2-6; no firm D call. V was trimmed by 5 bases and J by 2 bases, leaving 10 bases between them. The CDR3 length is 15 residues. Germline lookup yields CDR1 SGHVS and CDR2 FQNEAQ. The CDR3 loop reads CASSPPGAGANVLTF. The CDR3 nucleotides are TGTGCCAGCAGCCCACCAGGTGCTGGGGCCAACGTCCTGACTTTC.

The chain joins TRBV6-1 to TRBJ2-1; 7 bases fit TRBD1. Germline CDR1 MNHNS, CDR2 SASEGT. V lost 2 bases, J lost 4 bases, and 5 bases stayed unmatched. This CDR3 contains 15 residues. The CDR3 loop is CASSELDRPYNEQFF. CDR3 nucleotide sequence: TGTGCCAGCAGTGAACTGGACAGGCCTTACAATGAGCAGTTCTTC.

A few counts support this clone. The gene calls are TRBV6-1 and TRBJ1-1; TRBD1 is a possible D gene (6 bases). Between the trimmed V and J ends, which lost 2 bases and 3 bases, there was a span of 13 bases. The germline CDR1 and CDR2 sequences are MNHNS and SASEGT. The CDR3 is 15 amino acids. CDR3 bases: TGTGCCAGCAGTGAATGGGCAGGGGTCGACACTGAAGCTTTCTTT. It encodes CASSEWAGVDTEAFF.

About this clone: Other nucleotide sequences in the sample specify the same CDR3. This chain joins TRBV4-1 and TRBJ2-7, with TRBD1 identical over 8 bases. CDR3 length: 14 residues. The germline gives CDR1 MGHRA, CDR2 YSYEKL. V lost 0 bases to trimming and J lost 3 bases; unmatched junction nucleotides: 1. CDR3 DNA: TGCGCCAGCAGCCAAGAAGGACAGGGCTACGAGCAGTACTTC. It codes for CASSQEGQGYEQYF.

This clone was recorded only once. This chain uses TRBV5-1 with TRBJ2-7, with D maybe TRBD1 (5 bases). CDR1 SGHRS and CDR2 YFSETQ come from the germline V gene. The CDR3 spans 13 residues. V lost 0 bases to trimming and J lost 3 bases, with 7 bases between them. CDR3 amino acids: CASSLEGVYEQYF. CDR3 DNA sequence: TGCGCCAGCAGCTTGGAAGGGGTCTACGAGCAGTACTTC.

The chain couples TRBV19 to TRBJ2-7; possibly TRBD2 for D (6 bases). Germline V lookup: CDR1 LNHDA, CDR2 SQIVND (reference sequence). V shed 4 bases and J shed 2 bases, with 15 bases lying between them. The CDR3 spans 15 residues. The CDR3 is CASSRGDGGTYEQYF. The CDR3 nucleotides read TGTGCCAGTAGTAGGGGAGACGGGGGAACCTACGAGCAGTACTTC. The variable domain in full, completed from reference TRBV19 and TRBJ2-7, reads DGGITQSPKYLFRKEGQNVTLSCEQNLNHDAMYWYRQDPGQGLRLIYYSQIVNDFQKGDIAEGYSVSREKKESFPLTVTSAQKNPTAFYLCASSRGDGGTYEQYFGPGTRLTVT.

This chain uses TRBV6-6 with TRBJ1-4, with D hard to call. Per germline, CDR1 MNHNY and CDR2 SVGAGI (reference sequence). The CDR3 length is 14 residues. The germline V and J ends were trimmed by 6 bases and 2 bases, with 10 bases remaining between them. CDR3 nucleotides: TGTGCCAGCAGGAGGGCCGCGACTAATGAAAAACTGTTTTTT. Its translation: CASRRAATNEKLFF.

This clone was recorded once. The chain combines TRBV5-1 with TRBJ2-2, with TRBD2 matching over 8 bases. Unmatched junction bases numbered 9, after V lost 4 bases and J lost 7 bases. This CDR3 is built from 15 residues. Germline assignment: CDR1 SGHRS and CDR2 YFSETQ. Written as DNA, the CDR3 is TGCGCCAGCAGCCATCTTAGCGGGATAGACGGGGAGCTGTTTTTT. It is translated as CASSHLSGIDGELFF.

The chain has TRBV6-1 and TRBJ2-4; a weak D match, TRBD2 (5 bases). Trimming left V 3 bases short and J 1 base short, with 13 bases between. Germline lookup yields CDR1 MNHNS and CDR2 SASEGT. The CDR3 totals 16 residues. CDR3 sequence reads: CASSEPDLLAKNIQYF. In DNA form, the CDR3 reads TGTGCCAGCAGTGAGCCGGACTTGCTGGCCAAAAACATTCAGTACTTC.

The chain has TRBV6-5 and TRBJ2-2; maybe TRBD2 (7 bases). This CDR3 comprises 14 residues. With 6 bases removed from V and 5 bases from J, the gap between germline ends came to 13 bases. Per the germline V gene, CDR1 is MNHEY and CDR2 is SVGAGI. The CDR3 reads CASRAGHLTGELFF. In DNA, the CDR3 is TGTGCCAGCAGAGCGGGACACTTGACCGGGGAGCTGTTTTTT.

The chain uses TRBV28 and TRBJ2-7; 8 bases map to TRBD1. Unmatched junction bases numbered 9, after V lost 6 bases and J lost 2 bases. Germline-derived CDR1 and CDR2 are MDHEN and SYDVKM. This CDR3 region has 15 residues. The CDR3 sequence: CASSPIGTGTYEQYF. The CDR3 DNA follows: TGTGCCAGCAGCCCCATCGGGACAGGTACCTACGAGCAGTACTTC.